The 19 T cell receptor beta chains reported below all come from one sample, sequenced in a study of technical replicates of blood from a handful of donors. Here immunoSEQ multiplex PCR was the method, and the copy in TCRdb shows in-frame clones only, minus some. There are some 14,000 clones in the sample; about 82% occur only once, and about 12% lies in the top ten. The sequencing sample was made of PBMCs. These receptors all stem from a human donor in good health.

This chain uses TRBV7-2 with TRBJ2-3; 10 bases match TRBD2. The germline CDR1 and CDR2 sequences are SGHTA and FQGNSA. The CDR3 covers 13 residues. The CDR3, as DNA: TGTGCAGCGATGCTAGCGGGAGTTCCTACGCAGTATTTT. It codes for CAAMLAGVPTQYF.

The rearrangement links TRBV6-4 to TRBJ2-2; 8 bases fit TRBD2. This CDR3 spans 13 amino acids. Germline V lookup: CDR1 MRHNA, CDR2 SNTAGT. Trimming at V came to 5 bases and at J to 4 bases, leaving 0 bases not matched to a gene. DNA for the CDR3: TGTGCCAGCAGTAGCGGGAGCACCGGGGAGCTGTTTTTT. This sequence encodes CASSSGSTGELFF.

The CDR3 DNA reads as TGTGCCAGCAGCAGTTACACAGGGGGCGGAGAGACCCAGTACTTC. Translating it yields CASSSYTGGGETQYF. The chain has TRBV5-6 and TRBJ2-5, with TRBD1 matching over 9 bases. This CDR3 comprises 15 residues. The V and J ends lost 4 bases and 4 bases, in that order; junction bases with no gene match: 8. The germline V gene has CDR1 SGHDT and CDR2 YYEEEE. Based on the CDR3 plus reference TRBV5-6 and TRBJ2-5, the full variable domain is DAGVTQSPTHLIKTRGQQVTLRCSPKSGHDTVSWYQQALGQGPQFIFQYYEEEERQRGNFPDRFSGHQFPNYSSELNVNALLLGDSALYLCASSSYTGGGETQYFGPGTRLLVL.

J is TRBJ1-5 and V is TRBV30; D is perhaps TRBD1 (5 bases). V was cut by 0 bases and J by 6 bases, with 9 bases left in between. The CDR3 is made up of 13 amino acids. Germline loops: CDR1 GTSNPN, CDR2 SVGIG (reference sequence). CDR3 DNA sequence: TGTGCCTGGAGTGTACTGGGGGGTCAGCCCCAGCATTTT. Protein product: CAWSVLGGQPQHF.

This clone was detected once. The chain couples TRBV5-1 to TRBJ2-3; no clear D. The CDR3 is 14 residues long. V lost 0 bases to trimming and J lost 2 bases, with 7 bases between them. Germline CDR1 SGHRS, CDR2 YFSETQ. CDR3 loop: CASSLVGSTDTQYF. CDR3 sequence (DNA): TGCGCCAGCAGCTTGGTTGGCTCCACAGATACGCAGTATTTT.

This rearrangement joins TRBV18 to TRBJ1-3; D gene uncertain. V shed 5 bases and J shed 0 bases, with 11 bases lying between them. This CDR3 is 15 amino acids long. Germline-derived CDR1 and CDR2 are KGHSH and LQKENI. CDR3 nucleotide sequence: TGTGCCAGCTCAATAGACAAATTCTCTGGAAACACCATATATTTT. It codes for CASSIDKFSGNTIYF.

The chain links TRBV21-1 to TRBJ2-5; the D call TRBD2 from the table was never checked on the DNA. TRBV21-1 is deemed a pseudogene. The CDR3 has 18 residues. The CDR3 DNA reads TGTGCCAGCAGCAAATCGAGGGATACCGGGAGGGCCGGTGAGACCCAGTACTTC. Its translation: CASSKSRDTGRAGETQYF.

The chain joins TRBV5-8 to TRBJ2-5; 7 nucleotides line up with TRBD1. J lost 1 base, V lost 4 bases, and 4 bases had no gene match. Germline V CDR1 and CDR2: SGHTS, YDEGEE. The CDR3 is made up of 14 amino acids. The CDR3: CASSPGTVQETQYF. CDR3 nucleotide sequence: TGTGCCAGCAGCCCGGGGACAGTCCAAGAGACCCAGTACTTC.

The chain links TRBV7-8 to TRBJ1-1; D may be TRBD1 (6 bases). The CDR3 is 14 residues long. Per the germline V gene, CDR1 is SGHVS and CDR2 is FQNEAQ. The V gene lost 5 bases and the J gene lost 1 base, with 11 bases spanning the gap. CDR3 bases: TGTGCCAGCAGCAGGGGGTACGCGAACACTGAAGCTTTCTTT. Translating it yields CASSRGYANTEAFF.

V usage is TRBV28 and J usage is TRBJ2-7; the match to TRBD2 covers 11 bases. Trimming took 2 bases from V and 9 from J; bases not matched to a gene: 9. The CDR3 runs to 15 residues. In germline, CDR1 is MDHEN, CDR2 SYDVKM. The CDR3 nucleotides are TGTGCCAGCAGTTTACTGGCGCTAGCGGGAGGCGCGCAGTACTTC. It is translated as CASSLLALAGGAQYF. Supplemented by reference TRBV28 and TRBJ2-7, the full variable domain reads DVKVTQSSRYLVKRTGEKVFLECVQDMDHENMFWYRQDPGLGLRLIYFSYDVKMKEKGDIPEGYSVSREKKERFSLILESASTNQTSMYLCASSLLALAGGAQYFGPGTRLTVT.

Regarding this clone: The identical CDR3 is also encoded by other nucleotide sequences in the sample. The chain is built from TRBV5-4 and TRBJ2-1; 9 bases agree with TRBD2. Germline CDR1 reads SGHNT; CDR2 reads YYREEE (reference sequence). V lost 2 bases, J lost 6 bases, and 0 bases stayed unmatched. CDR3 length: 13 residues. As DNA, the CDR3 is TGTGCCAGCAGCTTAGCGGGAGGCAATGAGCAGTTCTTC. Encoded protein: CASSLAGGNEQFF.

The chain is built from TRBV19 and TRBJ1-1, with unresolved D. This CDR3 is built from 14 residues. The V end was cut by 5 bases, the J end by 2 bases, with 12 bases between. CDR1 LNHDA and CDR2 SQIVND come from the germline V gene (reference sequence). The CDR3 DNA reads as TGTGCCAGTAGTTCATCCCACAGTAACACTGAAGCTTTCTTT. This sequence encodes CASSSSHSNTEAFF.

The V and J genes are TRBV5-1 and TRBJ1-1, with 9 bases aligning to TRBD1. Per germline, CDR1 SGHRS and CDR2 YFSETQ. The J segment lost 4 bases and the V segment lost 4 bases, leaving 2 bases of the junction unmatched. The CDR3 is 13 residues long. The chain's CDR3 is CASSAGQGTEAFF. As DNA, the CDR3 is TGCGCCAGCAGCGCGGGACAGGGCACTGAAGCTTTCTTT.

The J gene is TRBJ2-1, the V gene TRBV6-6; 7 positions agree with TRBD2. Per the germline V gene, CDR1 is MNHNY and CDR2 is SVGAGI (reference sequence). The CDR3 sequence is 15 residues long. Unmatched junction bases numbered 8, after V lost 5 bases and J lost 4 bases. In nucleotides, the CDR3 is TGTGCCAGCAGTCGTGAAGCGGGACTATACAATGAGCAGTTCTTC. Protein product: CASSREAGLYNEQFF.

The rearrangement uses TRBV7-9 and TRBJ1-2; a possible D gene is TRBD1 (5 bases). The CDR3 runs to 14 residues. Trimming took off 6 bases at V and 6 bases at J, with 17 bases between the two ends. Per germline, CDR1 SEHNR and CDR2 FQNEAQ (reference sequence). Here the CDR3 reads CASSLTRARNGYTF. In DNA, the CDR3 is TGTGCCAGCAGTTTAACCAGGGCGCGTAATGGCTACACCTTC.

The chain couples TRBV15 to TRBJ2-7, with D perhaps TRBD2 (5 bases). The CDR3 sequence is 15 residues long. Trimming stripped 9 bases from V and 5 bases from J, with 23 bases between. Germline V CDR1 and CDR2: LNHNV, YYDKDF (reference sequence). CDR3 sequence (DNA): TGTGCCACGGGGAAGGTAACGGGGATTGGCAACGAGCAGTACTTC. As protein: CATGKVTGIGNEQYF.

This clone has just a few counts. The chain recombines TRBV7-9 with TRBJ1-5; D is unclear. Germline values: CDR1 SEHNR, CDR2 FQNEAQ (reference sequence). V was shortened by 5 bases and J by 9 bases, with 8 bases between the two germline ends. The CDR3 totals 11 residues. As DNA, the CDR3 is TGTGCCAGCAGCATGGGAGGGCCCCAGCATTTT. Residues: CASSMGGPQHF.

This chain connects TRBV28 to TRBJ2-5; no clear D. Trimming left V 2 bases short and J 3 bases short, with 7 bases between. This CDR3 has 13 amino acids. Germline CDR1 is MDHEN and CDR2 is SYDVKM. CDR3: CASSLNIEETQYF. CDR3 DNA sequence: TGTGCCAGCAGTTTAAATATAGAAGAGACCCAGTACTTC. The full variable domain, completed using reference TRBV28 and TRBJ2-5, is DVKVTQSSRYLVKRTGEKVFLECVQDMDHENMFWYRQDPGLGLRLIYFSYDVKMKEKGDIPEGYSVSREKKERFSLILESASTNQTSMYLCASSLNIEETQYFGPGTRLLVL.

This clone has just a few counts. This CDR3 reads CASSPTLTYNEQFF. The DNA for the CDR3 is TGTGCCAGCAGCCCAACATTGACCTACAATGAGCAGTTCTTC. This chain uses TRBV27 with TRBJ2-1; D ambiguous. The CDR3 is 14 amino acids. Trimming removed 6 bases at V and 2 bases at J, with 11 bases between. Per germline, CDR1 MNHEY and CDR2 SMNVEV (reference sequence).